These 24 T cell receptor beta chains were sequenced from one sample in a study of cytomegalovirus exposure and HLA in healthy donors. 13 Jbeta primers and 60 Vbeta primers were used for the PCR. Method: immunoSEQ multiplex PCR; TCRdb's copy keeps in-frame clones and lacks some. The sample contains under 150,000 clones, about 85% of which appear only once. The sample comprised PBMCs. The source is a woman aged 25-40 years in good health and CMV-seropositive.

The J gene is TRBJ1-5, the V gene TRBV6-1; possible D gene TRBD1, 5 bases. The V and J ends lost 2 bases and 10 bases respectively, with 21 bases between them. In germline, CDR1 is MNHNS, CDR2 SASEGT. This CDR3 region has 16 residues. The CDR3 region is CASSELTRDFFQPQHF. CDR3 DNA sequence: TGTGCCAGCAGTGAACTTACCCGGGACTTCTTTCAACCCCAGCATTTT.

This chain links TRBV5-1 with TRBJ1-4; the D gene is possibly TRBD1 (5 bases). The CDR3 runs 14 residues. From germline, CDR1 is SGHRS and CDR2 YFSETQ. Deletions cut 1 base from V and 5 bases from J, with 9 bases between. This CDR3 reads CASSLRGPNEKLFF. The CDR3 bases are TGCGCCAGCAGCTTGAGGGGCCCCAATGAAAAACTGTTTTTT.

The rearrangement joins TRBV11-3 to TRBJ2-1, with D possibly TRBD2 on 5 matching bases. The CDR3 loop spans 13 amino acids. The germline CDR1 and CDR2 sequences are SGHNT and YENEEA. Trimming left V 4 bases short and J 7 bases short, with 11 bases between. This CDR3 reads CASSSLPGNEQFF. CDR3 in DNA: TGTGCCAGCAGCTCACTTCCGGGGAATGAGCAGTTCTTC.

CDR3 coding DNA: TGTGCCAGCAGCCCCCGGGACAGACCCGCCTACGAGCAGTACTTC. This encodes CASSPRDRPAYEQYF. The chain has TRBV28 and TRBJ2-7; TRBD1 matches 7 bases. Germline CDR1 is MDHEN and CDR2 is SYDVKM. Losses at the gene ends were 6 bases for V and 2 bases for J; bases not matched to a gene: 10. This CDR3 contains 15 residues.

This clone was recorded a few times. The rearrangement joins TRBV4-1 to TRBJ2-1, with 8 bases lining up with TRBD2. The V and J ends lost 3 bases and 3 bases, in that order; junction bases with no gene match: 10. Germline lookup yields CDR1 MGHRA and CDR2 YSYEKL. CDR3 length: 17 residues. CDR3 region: CASSHDLAGRVYNEQFF. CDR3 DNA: TGCGCCAGCAGCCACGACTTAGCGGGGAGAGTCTACAATGAGCAGTTCTTC.

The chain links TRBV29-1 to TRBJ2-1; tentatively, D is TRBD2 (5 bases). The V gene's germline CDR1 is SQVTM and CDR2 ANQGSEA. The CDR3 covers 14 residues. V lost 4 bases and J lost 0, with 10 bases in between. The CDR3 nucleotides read TGCAGCGTTGGAGGGCGGCTCTCCTACAATGAGCAGTTCTTC. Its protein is CSVGGRLSYNEQFF.

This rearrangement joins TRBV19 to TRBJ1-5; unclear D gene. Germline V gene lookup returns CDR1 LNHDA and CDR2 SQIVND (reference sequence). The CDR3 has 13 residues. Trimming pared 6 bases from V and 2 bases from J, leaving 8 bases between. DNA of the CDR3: TGTGCCAGTAGCCCAACAGGCAATCAGCCCCAGCATTTT. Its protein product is CASSPTGNQPQHF.

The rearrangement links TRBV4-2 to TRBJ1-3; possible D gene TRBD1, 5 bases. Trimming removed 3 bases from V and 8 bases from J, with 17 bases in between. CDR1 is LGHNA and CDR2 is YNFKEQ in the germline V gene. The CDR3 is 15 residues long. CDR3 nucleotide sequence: TGTGCCAGCAGCCAGCTTCAGGGCCCTGGGGACACCATATATTTT. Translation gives CASSQLQGPGDTIYF.

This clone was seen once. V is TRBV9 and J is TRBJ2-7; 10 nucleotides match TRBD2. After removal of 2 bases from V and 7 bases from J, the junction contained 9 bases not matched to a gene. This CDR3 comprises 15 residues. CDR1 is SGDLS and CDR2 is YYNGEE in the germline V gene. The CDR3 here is CASSVSGGASGEQYF. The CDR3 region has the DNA TGTGCCAGCAGCGTGAGCGGGGGGGCCTCGGGAGAGCAGTACTTC.

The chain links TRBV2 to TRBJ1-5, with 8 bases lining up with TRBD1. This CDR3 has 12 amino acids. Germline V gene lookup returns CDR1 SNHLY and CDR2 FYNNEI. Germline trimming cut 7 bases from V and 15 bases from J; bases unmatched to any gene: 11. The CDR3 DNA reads TGTGCCAGCAAGGGGGGGGCAGGGGGCCTGCATTTT. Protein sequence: CASKGGAGGLHF.

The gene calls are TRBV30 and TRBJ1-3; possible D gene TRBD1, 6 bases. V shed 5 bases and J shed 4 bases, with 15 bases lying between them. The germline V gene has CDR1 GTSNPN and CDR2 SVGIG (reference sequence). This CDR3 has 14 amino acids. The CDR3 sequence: CAWAFRGAGNTIYF. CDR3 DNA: TGTGCCTGGGCCTTCAGGGGAGCCGGAAACACCATATATTTT.

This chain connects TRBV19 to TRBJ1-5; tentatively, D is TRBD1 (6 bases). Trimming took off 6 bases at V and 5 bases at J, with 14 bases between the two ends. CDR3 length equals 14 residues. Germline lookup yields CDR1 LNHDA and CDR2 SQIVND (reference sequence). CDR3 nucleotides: TGTGCCAGTAGCAACACAGGGTTAGATCAGCCCCAGCATTTT. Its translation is CASSNTGLDQPQHF.

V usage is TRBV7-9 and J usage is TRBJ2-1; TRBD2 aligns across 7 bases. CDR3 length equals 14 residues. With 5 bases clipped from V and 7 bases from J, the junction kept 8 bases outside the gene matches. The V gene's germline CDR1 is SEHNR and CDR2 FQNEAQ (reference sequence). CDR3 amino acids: CASSLGTMGNEQFF. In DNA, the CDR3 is TGTGCCAGCAGCCTCGGGACTATGGGAAATGAGCAGTTCTTC.

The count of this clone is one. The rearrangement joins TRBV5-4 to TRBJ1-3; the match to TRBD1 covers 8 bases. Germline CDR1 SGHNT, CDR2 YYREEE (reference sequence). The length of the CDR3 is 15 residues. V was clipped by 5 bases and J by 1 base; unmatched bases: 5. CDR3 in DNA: TGTGCCAGCAGGGCGACAGGGGATTCTGGAAACACCATATATTTT. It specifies CASRATGDSGNTIYF.

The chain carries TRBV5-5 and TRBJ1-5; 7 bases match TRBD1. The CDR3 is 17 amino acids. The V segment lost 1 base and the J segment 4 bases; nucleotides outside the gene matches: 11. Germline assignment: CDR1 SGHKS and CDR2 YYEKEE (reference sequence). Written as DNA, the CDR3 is TGTGCCAGCAGCTTGTCGGGTGGGACAGTCCAGAATCAGCCCCAGCATTTT. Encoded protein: CASSLSGGTVQNQPQHF.

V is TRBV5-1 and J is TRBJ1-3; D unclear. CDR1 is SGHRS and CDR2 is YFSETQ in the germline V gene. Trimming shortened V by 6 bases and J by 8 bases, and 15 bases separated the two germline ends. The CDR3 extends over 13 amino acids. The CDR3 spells CASKLDNGYTIYF. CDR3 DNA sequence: TGCGCCAGCAAACTAGACAATGGCTACACCATATATTTT.

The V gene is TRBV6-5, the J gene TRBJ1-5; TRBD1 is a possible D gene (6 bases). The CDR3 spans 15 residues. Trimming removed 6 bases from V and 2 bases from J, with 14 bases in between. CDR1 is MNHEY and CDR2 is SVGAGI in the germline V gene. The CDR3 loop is CASRGAGERNQPQHF. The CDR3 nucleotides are TGTGCCAGCAGGGGGGCTGGCGAGCGCAATCAGCCCCAGCATTTT.

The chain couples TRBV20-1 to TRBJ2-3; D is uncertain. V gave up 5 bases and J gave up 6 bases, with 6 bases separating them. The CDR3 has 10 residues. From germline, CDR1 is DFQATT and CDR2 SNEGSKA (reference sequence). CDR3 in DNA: TGCAGTGCTGCGTTGGATACGCAGTATTTT. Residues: CSAALDTQYF.

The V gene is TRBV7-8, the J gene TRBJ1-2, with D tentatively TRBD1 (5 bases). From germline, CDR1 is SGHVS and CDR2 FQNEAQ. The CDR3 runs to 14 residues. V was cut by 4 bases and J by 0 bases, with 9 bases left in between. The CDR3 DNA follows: TGTGCCAGCAGCTGGGGCGTCGCTAACTATGGCTACACCTTC. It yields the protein CASSWGVANYGYTF.

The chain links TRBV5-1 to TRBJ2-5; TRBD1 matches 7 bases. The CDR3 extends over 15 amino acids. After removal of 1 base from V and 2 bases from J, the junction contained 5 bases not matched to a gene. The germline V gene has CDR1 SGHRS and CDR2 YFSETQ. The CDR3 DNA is TGCGCCAGCAGCTTGATCGGGACAGATCAAGAGACCCAGTACTTC. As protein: CASSLIGTDQETQYF.

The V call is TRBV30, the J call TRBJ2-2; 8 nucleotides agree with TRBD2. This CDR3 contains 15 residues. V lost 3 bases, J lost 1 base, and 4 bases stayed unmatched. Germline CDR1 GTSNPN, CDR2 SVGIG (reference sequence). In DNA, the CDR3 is TGTGCCTGGAGCGGGGGGGCCTTGAACACCGGGGAGCTGTTTTTT. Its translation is CAWSGGALNTGELFF.

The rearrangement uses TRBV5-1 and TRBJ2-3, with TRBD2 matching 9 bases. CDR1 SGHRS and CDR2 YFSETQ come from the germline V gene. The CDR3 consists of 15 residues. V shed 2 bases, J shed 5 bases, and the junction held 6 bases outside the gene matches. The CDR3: CASSFLAGDVDTQYF. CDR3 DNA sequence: TGCGCCAGCAGCTTTTTAGCGGGAGATGTAGATACGCAGTATTTT.

CDR3 nucleotide sequence: TGTGCCAGCAGCCTCTTGGGACAGGCAAACTACGAGCAGTACTTC. Protein sequence: CASSLLGQANYEQYF. The chain recombines TRBV5-5 with TRBJ2-7; 8 nucleotides line up with TRBD1. V lost 4 bases, J lost 3 bases, and 9 bases stayed unmatched. Germline V gene sequence: CDR1 SGHKS, CDR2 YYEKEE (reference sequence). The CDR3 has 15 amino acids.

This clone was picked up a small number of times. The CDR3 DNA sequence: TGTGCCAGCAGTGAAAACCGGGACTATGGCTACACCTTC. Protein: CASSENRDYGYTF. This chain links TRBV6-1 with TRBJ1-2; D unresolved. The V gene's germline CDR1 is MNHNS and CDR2 SASEGT. The CDR3 consists of 13 residues. Trimming took off 2 bases at V and 3 bases at J, with 7 bases between the two ends.